This T cell receptor beta chain appears in the sequencing data of a study of identical twins. TCRdb re-called the 5' RACE reads through MiXCR, storing one row per CDR3 protein. Of some 1,700,000 distinct CDR3 sequences in the sample, 32% were seen once. Regarding this clonotype: The antigen is undetermined.

Study-level points and caveats: Fewer insertions characterized abundant cord blood beta clonotypes, whereas memory repertoires showed none. For monozygotic twins, models underestimated out-of-frame TCR alpha sharing. Alpha sequences that were out-of-frame and twin-shared showed an excess of low generation probability.

V was clipped by 5 bases and J by 5 bases; unmatched bases: 6. The CDR3 extends over 15 amino acids. The germline V gene has CDR1 LNHDA and CDR2 SQIVND (reference sequence). The material sequenced was cord blood. V is TRBV19 and J is TRBJ2-2, with 9 bases identical to TRBD1. The sequence was obtained from a newborn girl in good health. CDR3 in amino acids: CASSVTGGETGELFF. The CDR3 DNA is TGTGCCAGTAGTGTGACAGGGGGAGAGACCGGGGAGCTGTTTTTT.